These 10 T cell receptor beta chains came from one sample sequenced in a study of neurological immune-mediated disorders. TCRdb itself ran the 5' RACE reads through MiXCR, one entry per CDR3 protein. The repertoire holds tens of thousands of distinct CDR3 sequences, 3.5% to 4% seen once, with roughly 2% in the top ten. Sequencing input: PBMCs. The source of these receptors is a man aged 30 to 45 with multiple sclerosis.

This clonotype was seen ten or more times. The CDR3 loop is CASSTTGNTEAFF. For the CDR3, the DNA is TGTGCCAGCAGCACCACAGGGAACACTGAAGCTTTCTTT. The chain combines TRBV14 with TRBJ1-1; tentative D call: TRBD1 (5 bases). The CDR3 contains 13 residues. CDR1 and CDR2 from the germline V gene are SGHDN and FVKESK. The V and J ends lost 5 bases and 1 base respectively, with 8 bases between them.

This clonotype was counted at least ten times. The rearrangement links TRBV5-1 to TRBJ2-3, with a tentative D call TRBD2 (6 bases). The germline V gene encodes CDR1 SGHRS and CDR2 YFSETQ. V dropped 1 base and J dropped 0 bases, with 18 bases sitting between them. This CDR3 has 18 residues. This CDR3 reads CASSLQLAGTTSTDTQYF. The CDR3 DNA is TGCGCCAGCAGCTTGCAATTGGCGGGGACGACTAGCACAGATACGCAGTATTTT.

This clonotype showed up many times. The CDR3 is CASSHMGQGARNEQFF. For the CDR3, the DNA is TGCGCCAGCAGCCACATGGGACAGGGGGCGCGAAATGAGCAGTTCTTC. The V and J genes are TRBV4-3 and TRBJ2-1, with TRBD1 identical over 12 bases. V dropped 3 bases and J dropped 7; count of bases not matched to a gene: 7. The CDR3 contains 16 residues. The germline gives CDR1 LGHNA, CDR2 YSLEER.

This clonotype has a count of ten or more. This chain connects TRBV4-3 to TRBJ1-1, with a possible D match to TRBD1 (6 bases). V was trimmed by 2 bases and J by 1 base, leaving 14 bases between them. This CDR3 region has 16 residues. In germline, CDR1 is LGHNA, CDR2 YSLEER. CDR3 in DNA: TGCGCCAGCAGCCAAAAGGGCCGGGGGGCGAACACTGAAGCTTTCTTT. Residues: CASSQKGRGANTEAFF.

The table lists this clonotype with many counts. The genes are TRBV5-1 and TRBJ1-2; unclear D gene. Trimming shortened V by 2 bases and J by 6 bases, and 17 bases separated the two germline ends. Germline V gene sequence: CDR1 SGHRS, CDR2 YFSETQ. The CDR3 consists of 15 residues. The CDR3 sequence is CASSFTTPAENGYTF. The CDR3 DNA is TGCGCCAGCAGCTTCACTACGCCGGCGGAAAATGGCTACACCTTC.

This clonotype was counted at least ten times. The rearrangement joins TRBV10-3 to TRBJ1-5; TRBD1 aligns across 8 bases. V was pared by 3 bases and J by 6 bases, with 4 bases of the junction left unmatched. Germline CDR1 ENHRY, CDR2 SYGVKD. The CDR3 loop spans 14 amino acids. The CDR3 loop is CAISDSGGGQPQHF. In nucleotides, the CDR3 is TGTGCCATCAGTGACTCAGGGGGCGGTCAGCCCCAGCATTTT.

This clonotype was seen ten or more times. J is TRBJ1-2 and V is TRBV7-9, with D unclear. Trimming removed 5 bases at V and 7 bases at J, with 17 bases between. CDR1 and CDR2 (germline): SEHNR, FQNEAQ (reference sequence). The CDR3 is 14 amino acids. CDR3 in DNA: TGTGCCAGCAGCCCGACCAATTGGGGTTTTGGCTACACCTTC. Amino acids: CASSPTNWGFGYTF.

There are a few counts of this clonotype. The V gene is TRBV20-1, the J gene TRBJ1-1; D is perhaps TRBD1 (5 bases). Trimming removed 5 bases at V and 6 bases at J, with 13 bases between. The CDR3 length is 12 residues. Looked up from germline, CDR1 is DFQATT and CDR2 is SNEGSKA (reference sequence). CDR3 DNA: TGCAGTGCTCGGGGGGATCGGCCTGAAGCTTTCTTT. Its translation is CSARGDRPEAFF.

This clonotype was recorded at least ten times. The rearrangement links TRBV4-1 to TRBJ2-7; D may be TRBD2 (6 bases). This CDR3 region has 17 residues. Between the trimmed V and J ends, which lost 2 bases and 2 bases, there was a span of 19 bases. Germline values: CDR1 MGHRA, CDR2 YSYEKL. The CDR3, as DNA: TGCGCCAGCAGCCAATACTTAGGGGCTAGCGATGCCTACGAGCAGTACTTC. Translated: CASSQYLGASDAYEQYF.

This clonotype came up a few times. This rearrangement joins TRBV6-5 to TRBJ1-6; D call uncertain. The CDR3 extends over 15 amino acids. Germline values: CDR1 MNHEY, CDR2 SVGAGI. Between the trimmed V and J ends, which lost 6 bases and 8 bases, there was a span of 17 bases. CDR3 residues: CASSATGKGYSPLHF. For the CDR3, the DNA is TGTGCCAGCAGCGCCACCGGAAAGGGATATTCACCCCTCCACTTT.